Described below is a single T cell receptor (beta chain) sequence and its context. The source of the sample is a study of blood T cell repertoires in COVID-19. Original analysis: Amplifying reference gene primers gave estimates of nucleated cell counts. Profiling relied on immunoSEQ multiplex PCR, and the TCRdb table lists in-frame clones only, not all of them. From that table come the V and J calls and clone size; the DNA was used to work out D and trimming. The sample shows 300,000 to 350,000 clones, 87% of them seen only once. There are 13 residues in the CDR3. Germline-derived CDR1 and CDR2 are MNHEY and SMNVEV (reference sequence). V shed 3 bases and J shed 0 bases, with 3 bases lying between them.

V gene TRBV27 combines with J gene TRBJ1-5, with D unresolved. This TCR came from a man aged 25-45 years with COVID-19, enrolled during active disease. Sequenced sample: peripheral blood. CDR3: CASSFRSNQPQHF. The CDR3 coding sequence is TGTGCCAGCAGTTTTCGTAGCAATCAGCCCCAGCATTTT.